Listed here are 10 T cell receptor beta chains from one sample, sequenced in a study of identical twins. TCRdb re-called the 5' RACE reads with MiXCR, one entry per CDR3 protein. The sample carries about 470,000 distinct CDR3 sequences, roughly 26% recorded once. Separately, the same data were catalogued under a study of T cells expressing NK-cell markers.

Source material: CD4+ T cells sorted from blood. Every receptor here comes from a woman aged 18-29 years in good health.

The gene calls are TRBV4-3 and TRBJ1-2, with 8 bases aligning to TRBD1. This CDR3 region has 16 residues. Per germline, CDR1 LGHNA and CDR2 YSLEER. The V and J ends lost 2 bases and 8 bases, in that order; junction bases with no gene match: 13. In DNA, the CDR3 is TGCGCCAGCAGCCAATCAGGGGGCAGGGGGCTTGACGGCTACACCTTC. Protein sequence: CASSQSGGRGLDGYTF.

This clonotype was detected only a few times. J is TRBJ1-4 and V is TRBV7-8; no reliable D call. CDR1 and CDR2 (germline): SGHVS, FQNEAQ. V was pared by 1 base and J by 7 bases, with 10 bases between. The CDR3 totals 14 residues. The DNA for the CDR3 is TGTGCCAGCAGCTTAGGGTGGAATTCTGAAAAACTGTTTTTT. It codes for CASSLGWNSEKLFF.

The chain recombines TRBV6-2 or TRBV6-3 with TRBJ2-1, with TRBD2 matching 14 bases. Germline loops: CDR1 MNHEY, CDR2 SVGEGT. This CDR3 comprises 14 residues. V trimming: 5 bases; J trimming: 9 bases; junction bases outside the gene matches: 3. CDR3 bases: TGTGCCAGCAGTGGGACTAGCGGGAGATCTGAGCAGTTCTTC. It specifies CASSGTSGRSEQFF.

This rearrangement joins TRBV6-5 to TRBJ1-1; D is unclear. V gave up 7 bases and J gave up 1 base, with 7 bases separating them. CDR3 length: 12 amino acids. CDR1 is MNHEY and CDR2 is SVGAGI in the germline V gene. CDR3: CASISRNTEAFF. The CDR3 DNA is TGTGCCAGCATTTCGAGGAACACTGAAGCTTTCTTT.

The DNA of the CDR3 is TGTGCCAGCAGCCAAGATCGGCACTTCGGTCCTGAAGCTTTCTTT. This gives the protein CASSQDRHFGPEAFF. This chain joins TRBV3-1 and TRBJ1-1; no reliable D call. Germline assignment: CDR1 LGHDT and CDR2 YNNKEL (reference sequence). The CDR3 totals 15 residues. V was cut by 0 bases and J by 6 bases, with 14 bases left in between.

This chain uses TRBV6-2 or TRBV6-3 with TRBJ2-1; 7 nucleotides align to TRBD1. V lost 5 bases and J lost 7; bases outside the gene matches: 8. The CDR3 contains 14 residues. CDR1 is MNHEY and CDR2 is SVGEGT in the germline V gene. The CDR3: CASSRRQGANEQFF. CDR3 in DNA: TGTGCCAGCAGTCGCCGACAGGGAGCAAATGAGCAGTTCTTC.

This chain uses TRBV12-3 or TRBV12-4 with TRBJ2-7, with D possibly matching TRBD2 (5 bases). V was shortened by 6 bases and J by 7 bases, with 10 bases between the two germline ends. The length of the CDR3 is 11 residues. CDR3: CASSFRTEQYF. CDR3 bases: TGTGCCAGCAGCTTCAGGACTGAGCAGTACTTC.

This clonotype was found a few times. The chain recombines TRBV5-6 with TRBJ2-7; D remains ambiguous. V lost 4 bases and J 2 bases, leaving 10 bases between the germline ends. CDR3 length: 13 residues. Germline loops: CDR1 SGHDT, CDR2 YYEEEE. The CDR3 DNA reads TGTGCCAGCAGCCCGCCCTCAGCCTACGAGCAGTACTTC. Encoded protein: CASSPPSAYEQYF. The full variable domain, with the rest looked up from reference TRBV5-6 and TRBJ2-7, is DAGVTQSPTHLIKTRGQQVTLRCSPKSGHDTVSWYQQALGQGPQFIFQYYEEEERQRGNFPDRFSGHQFPNYSSELNVNALLLGDSALYLCASSPPSAYEQYFGPGTRLTVT.

V gene TRBV4-3 combines with J gene TRBJ2-1; 9 bases align to TRBD2. With V trimmed by 0 bases and J by 15 bases, 9 bases remained unmatched. Germline-derived CDR1 and CDR2 are LGHNA and YSLEER. The CDR3 runs to 14 residues. For the CDR3, the DNA is TGCGCCAGCAGCCAAGATCTGGAGCGGGAGGCCTCGTTCTTC. This translates into CASSQDLEREASFF.

There are a few counts of this clonotype. This chain uses TRBV5-1 with TRBJ1-1, with unresolved D. In germline, CDR1 is SGHRS, CDR2 YFSETQ. The CDR3 has 13 amino acids. The V and J ends lost 0 bases and 12 bases respectively, with 15 bases between them. For the CDR3, the DNA is TGCGCCAGCAGCTTGGCCGGACGGTCGTCAACTTTCTTT. Protein product: CASSLAGRSSTFF.